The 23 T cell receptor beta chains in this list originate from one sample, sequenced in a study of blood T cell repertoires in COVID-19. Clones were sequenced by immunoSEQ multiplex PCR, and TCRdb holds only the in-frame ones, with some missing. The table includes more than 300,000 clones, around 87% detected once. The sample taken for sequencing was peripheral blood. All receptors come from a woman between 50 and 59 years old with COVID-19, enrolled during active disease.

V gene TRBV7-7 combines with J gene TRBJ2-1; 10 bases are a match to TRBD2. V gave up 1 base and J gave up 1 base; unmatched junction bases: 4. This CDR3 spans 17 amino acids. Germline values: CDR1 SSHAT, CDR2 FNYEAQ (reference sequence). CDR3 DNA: TGTGCCAGCAGCTTAGGGCTAGCGGGAGCGTCCTACAATGAGCAGTTCTTC. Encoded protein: CASSLGLAGASYNEQFF.

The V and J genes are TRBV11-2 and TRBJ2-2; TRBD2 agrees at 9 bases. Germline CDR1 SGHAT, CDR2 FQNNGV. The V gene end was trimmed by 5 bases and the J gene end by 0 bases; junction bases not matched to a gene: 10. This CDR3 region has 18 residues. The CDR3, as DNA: TGTGCCAGCAGCCTTTTTGCTAGCGGGGTAGCGAACACCGGGGAGCTGTTTTTT. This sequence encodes CASSLFASGVANTGELFF.

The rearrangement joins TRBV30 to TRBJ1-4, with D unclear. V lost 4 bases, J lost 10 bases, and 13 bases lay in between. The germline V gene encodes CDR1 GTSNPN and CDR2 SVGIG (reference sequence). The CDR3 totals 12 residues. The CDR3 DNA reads TGTGCCTGGAACGCACTAGCGGGAAAACTGTTTTTT. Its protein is CAWNALAGKLFF.

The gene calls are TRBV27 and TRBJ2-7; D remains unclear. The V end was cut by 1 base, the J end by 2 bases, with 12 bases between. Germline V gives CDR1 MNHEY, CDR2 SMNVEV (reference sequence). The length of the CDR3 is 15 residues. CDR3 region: CASSLFEAYPYEQYF. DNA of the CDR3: TGTGCCAGCAGTTTATTCGAGGCCTACCCCTACGAGCAGTACTTC.

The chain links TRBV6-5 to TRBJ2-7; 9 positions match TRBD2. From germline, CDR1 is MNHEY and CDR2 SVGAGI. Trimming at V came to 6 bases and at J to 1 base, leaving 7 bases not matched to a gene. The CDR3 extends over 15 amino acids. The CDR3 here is CASSGGSGRSYEQYF. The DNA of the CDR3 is TGTGCCAGCAGCGGGGGGAGCGGGAGGTCCTACGAGCAGTACTTC.

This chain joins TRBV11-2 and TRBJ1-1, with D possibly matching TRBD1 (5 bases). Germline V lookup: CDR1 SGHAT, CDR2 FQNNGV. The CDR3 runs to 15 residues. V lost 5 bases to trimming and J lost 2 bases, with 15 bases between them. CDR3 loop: CASSVNQGGNTEAFF. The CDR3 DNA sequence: TGTGCCAGCAGCGTCAACCAGGGCGGAAACACTGAAGCTTTCTTT.

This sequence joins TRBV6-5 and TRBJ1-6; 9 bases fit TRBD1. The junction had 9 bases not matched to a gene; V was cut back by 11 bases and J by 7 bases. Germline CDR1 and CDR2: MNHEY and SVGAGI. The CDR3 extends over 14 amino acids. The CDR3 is CAGGGTGRNSPLHF. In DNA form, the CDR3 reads TGTGCCGGGGGTGGGACAGGGCGCAATTCACCCCTCCACTTT.

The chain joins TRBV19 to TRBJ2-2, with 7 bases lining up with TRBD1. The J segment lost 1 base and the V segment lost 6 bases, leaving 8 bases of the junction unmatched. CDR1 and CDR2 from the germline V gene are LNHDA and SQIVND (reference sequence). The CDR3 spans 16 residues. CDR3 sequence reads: CASSSIRDRNTGELFF. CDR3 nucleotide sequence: TGTGCCAGTAGCTCTATCCGGGACAGGAACACCGGGGAGCTGTTTTTT.

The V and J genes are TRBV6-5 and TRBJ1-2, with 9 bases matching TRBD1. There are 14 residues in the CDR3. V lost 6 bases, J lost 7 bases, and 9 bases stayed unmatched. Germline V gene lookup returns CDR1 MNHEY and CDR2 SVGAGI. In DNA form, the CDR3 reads TGTGCCAGCAGGAGGGACAGGGCCGGTGGTGGCTACACCTTC. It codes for CASRRDRAGGGYTF.

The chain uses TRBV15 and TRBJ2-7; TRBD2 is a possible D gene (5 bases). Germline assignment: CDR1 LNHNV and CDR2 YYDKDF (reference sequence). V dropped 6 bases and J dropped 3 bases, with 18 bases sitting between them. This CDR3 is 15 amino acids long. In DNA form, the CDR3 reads TGTGCCACCAGAGAAGAGGGCCTAAGCCTCTACGAGCAGTACTTC. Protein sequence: CATREEGLSLYEQYF.

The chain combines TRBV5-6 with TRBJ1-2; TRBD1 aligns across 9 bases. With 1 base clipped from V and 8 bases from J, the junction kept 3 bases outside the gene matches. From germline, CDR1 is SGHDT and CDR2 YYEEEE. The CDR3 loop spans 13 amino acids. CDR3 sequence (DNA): TGTGCCAGCAGCTTGACAGGGGGCAGGGGCTACACCTTC. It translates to CASSLTGGRGYTF.

The CDR3 loop is CASGLRQGAQNGYTF. CDR3 nucleotides: TGTGCTAGTGGTTTGCGACAGGGGGCGCAGAATGGCTACACCTTC. V usage is TRBV12-5 and J usage is TRBJ1-2, with 10 bases lining up with TRBD1. The CDR3 has 15 amino acids. Germline CDR1 and CDR2: LGHNT and FRNRAP. Losses at the gene ends were 2 bases for V and 6 bases for J; bases not matched to a gene: 6.

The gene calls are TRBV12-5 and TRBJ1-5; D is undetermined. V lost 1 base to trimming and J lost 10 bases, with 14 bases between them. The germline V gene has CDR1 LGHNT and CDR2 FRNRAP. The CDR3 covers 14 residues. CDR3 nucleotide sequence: TGTGCTAGTGGTTTGGCGATAGCTTCAACCCCCCAGCATTTT. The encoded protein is CASGLAIASTPQHF.

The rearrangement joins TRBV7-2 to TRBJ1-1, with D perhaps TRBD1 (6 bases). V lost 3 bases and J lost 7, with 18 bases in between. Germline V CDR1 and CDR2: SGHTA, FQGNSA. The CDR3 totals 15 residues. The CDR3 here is CASSLDTQGRGEAFF. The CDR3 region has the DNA TGTGCCAGCAGCTTGGACACACAGGGTAGAGGTGAAGCTTTCTTT.

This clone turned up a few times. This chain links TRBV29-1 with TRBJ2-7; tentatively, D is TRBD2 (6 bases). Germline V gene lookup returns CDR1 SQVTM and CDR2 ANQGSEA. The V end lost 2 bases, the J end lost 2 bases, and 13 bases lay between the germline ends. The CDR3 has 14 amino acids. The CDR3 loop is CSVERGGNPYEQYF. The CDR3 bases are TGCAGCGTTGAACGTGGAGGGAATCCCTACGAGCAGTACTTC.

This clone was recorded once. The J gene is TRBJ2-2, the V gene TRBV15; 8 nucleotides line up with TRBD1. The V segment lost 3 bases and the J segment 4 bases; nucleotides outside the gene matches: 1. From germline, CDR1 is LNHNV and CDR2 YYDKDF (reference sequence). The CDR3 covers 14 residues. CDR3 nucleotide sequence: TGTGCCACCAGCAGGGACAGGGTCACCGGGGAGCTGTTTTTT. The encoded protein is CATSRDRVTGELFF.

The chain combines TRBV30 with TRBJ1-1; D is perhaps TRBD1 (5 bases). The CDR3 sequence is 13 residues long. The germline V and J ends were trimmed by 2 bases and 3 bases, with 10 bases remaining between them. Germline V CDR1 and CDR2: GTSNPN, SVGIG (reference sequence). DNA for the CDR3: TGTGCCTGGAGTTCAGGGATCGACACTGAAGCTTTCTTT. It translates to CAWSSGIDTEAFF.

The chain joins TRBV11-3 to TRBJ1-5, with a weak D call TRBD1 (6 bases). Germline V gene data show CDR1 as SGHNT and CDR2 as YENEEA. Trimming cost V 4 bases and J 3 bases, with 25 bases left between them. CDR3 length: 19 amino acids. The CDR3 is CASSSKVLTGTPDNQPQHF. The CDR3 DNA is TGTGCCAGCAGCTCCAAAGTACTTACCGGGACACCAGACAATCAGCCCCAGCATTTT.

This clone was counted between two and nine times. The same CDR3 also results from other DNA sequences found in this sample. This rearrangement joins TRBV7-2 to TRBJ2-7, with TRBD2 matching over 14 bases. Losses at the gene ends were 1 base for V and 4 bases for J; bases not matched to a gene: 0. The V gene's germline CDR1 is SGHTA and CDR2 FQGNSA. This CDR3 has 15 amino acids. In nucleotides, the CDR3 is TGTGCCAGCAGCTTAGGACTAGCGGGAGGGTACGAGCAGTACTTC. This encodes CASSLGLAGGYEQYF.

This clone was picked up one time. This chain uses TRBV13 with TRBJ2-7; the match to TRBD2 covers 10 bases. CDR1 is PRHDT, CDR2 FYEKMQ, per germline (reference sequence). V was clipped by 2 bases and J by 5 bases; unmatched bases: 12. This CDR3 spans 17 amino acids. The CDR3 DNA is TGTGCCAGCAGCTTATGGGTCGACGGGACTAGCGCCGACGAGCAGTACTTC. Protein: CASSLWVDGTSADEQYF.

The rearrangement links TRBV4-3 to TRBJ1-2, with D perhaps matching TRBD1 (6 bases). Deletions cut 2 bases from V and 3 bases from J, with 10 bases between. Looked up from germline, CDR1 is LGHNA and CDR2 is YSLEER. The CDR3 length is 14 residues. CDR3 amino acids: CASSQLQGDYGYTF. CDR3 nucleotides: TGCGCCAGCAGCCAACTACAGGGCGACTATGGCTACACCTTC.

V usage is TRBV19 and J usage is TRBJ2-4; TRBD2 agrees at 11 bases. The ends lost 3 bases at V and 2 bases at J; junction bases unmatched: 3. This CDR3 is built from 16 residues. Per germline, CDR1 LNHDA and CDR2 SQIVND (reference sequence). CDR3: CASSITSGSSKNIQYF. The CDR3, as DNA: TGTGCCAGTAGTATTACTAGCGGGAGTTCCAAAAACATTCAGTACTTC.

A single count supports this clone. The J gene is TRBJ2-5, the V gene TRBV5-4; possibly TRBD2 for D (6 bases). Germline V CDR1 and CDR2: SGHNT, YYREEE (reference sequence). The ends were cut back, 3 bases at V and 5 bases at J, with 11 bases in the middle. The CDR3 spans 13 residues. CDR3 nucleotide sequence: TGTGCCAGCAGCTCGGGGGATACGGAGACCCAGTACTTC. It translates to CASSSGDTETQYF.